This TCR beta chain was sequenced in a study of blood T cell repertoires in COVID-19. Repertoires were generated with immunoSEQ multiplex PCR, while TCRdb's copy carries only in-frame clones and drops some. This repertoire shows some 200,000 clones, approximately 83% found once; its top ten account for about 5.3%. No more than 2 weeks before study entry, exposed participants had met a case of COVID-19. Germline lookup yields CDR1 SGHVS and CDR2 FQNEAQ. Trimming took off 11 bases at V and 4 bases at J, with 19 bases between the two ends. CDR3 size: 14 residues. The sequenced sample consisted of PBMCs or T cells enriched from blood (not recorded which). This chain uses TRBV7-8 with TRBJ2-3; possibly TRBD2 for D (6 bases). The TCR was taken from a woman aged 45-65 years who had been exposed to COVID-19. The DNA of the CDR3 is TGTGCCGGATCCGGGAGCAAAACCGCAGATACGCAGTATTTT. Its translation is CAGSGSKTADTQYF.